This T cell receptor beta chain was obtained from a study of shared clonotypes between healthy human individuals. CDR1 and CDR2 from the germline V gene are MRHNA and SNTAGT. The CDR3 sequence is 12 residues long. V was clipped by 4 bases and J by 8 bases, with 8 bases between them. Method: immunoSEQ multiplex PCR; TCRdb's copy keeps in-frame clones and lacks some. Here the sample spans around 2.1 million clones, 85% to 95% being singletons. Overall study results and limits: Generation probabilities were higher for clonotypes shared across all four sorted-subset donors than for unshared ones.

Terminally differentiated effector memory CD45RA+ cells were excluded from the naive CD8 cells, which were CD45RO-negative and positively selected for CCR7. Of note for this clone: Its antigen remains unidentified.

The clonotype was recovered from a man between 18 and 29 years old in good health. Some clones in this sample may be carry-over from other donors' samples. This chain uses TRBV6-4 with TRBJ2-2; no reliable D call. Sequencing was done on a sample of naive CD8+ T cells from PBMCs. The CDR3 protein is CASSATEGELFF. The DNA of the CDR3 is TGTGCCAGCAGTGCCACGGAGGGGGAGCTGTTTTTT.